Listed here are 10 T cell receptor beta chains from one sample, sequenced in a study of blood T cell repertoires in COVID-19. The table came from immunoSEQ multiplex PCR; TCRdb's copy has only in-frame clones and leaves some out. The sample includes over 400,000 clones, roughly nine tenths seen only once; the top ten take roughly 8%. Sample: PBMCs or T cells enriched from blood (not recorded which). These receptors came from a woman in her sixties or seventies who had recovered from COVID-19.

This clone was counted a single time. This sequence joins TRBV6-5 and TRBJ2-7, with D possibly TRBD1 on 6 matching bases. The CDR3 has 13 residues. With 0 bases removed from V and 5 bases from J, the gap between germline ends came to 8 bases. In germline, CDR1 is MNHEY, CDR2 SVGAGI. Here the CDR3 DNA reads TGTGCCAGCAGTTACTCGGACAGTCACGAGCAGTACTTC. Its translation: CASSYSDSHEQYF.

V and J are TRBV15 and TRBJ2-3; 8 bases agree with TRBD2. The CDR3 is 16 residues long. The ends lost 1 base at V and 0 bases at J; junction bases unmatched: 3. Germline CDR1 and CDR2: LNHNV and YYDKDF (reference sequence). The CDR3 DNA reads as TGTGCCACCAGCAGAGCCCTAGCGGGTAGCACAGATACGCAGTATTTT. Translated, it gives CATSRALAGSTDTQYF.

This chain connects TRBV19 to TRBJ2-5; TRBD1 is a possible D gene (6 bases). Germline values: CDR1 LNHDA, CDR2 SQIVND (reference sequence). The length of the CDR3 is 17 residues. V lost 3 bases, J lost 5 bases, and 22 bases lay in between. The chain's CDR3 is CASSILFGAGVGETQYF. CDR3 bases: TGTGCCAGTAGTATTCTTTTCGGAGCAGGGGTTGGGGAGACCCAGTACTTC.

The chain is built from TRBV5-1 and TRBJ2-1; tentative D call: TRBD1 (5 bases). V shed 0 bases and J shed 4 bases, with 11 bases lying between them. Germline CDR1 reads SGHRS; CDR2 reads YFSETQ. This CDR3 has 15 residues. Here the CDR3 reads CASSLAGALYNEQFF. CDR3 DNA: TGCGCCAGCAGCTTGGCTGGGGCCTTATACAATGAGCAGTTCTTC.

The chain uses TRBV19 and TRBJ1-5; TRBD1 matches 7 bases. Germline V CDR1 and CDR2: LNHDA, SQIVND (reference sequence). The CDR3 is 16 amino acids. With V trimmed by 6 bases and J by 2 bases, 10 bases remained unmatched. The CDR3 DNA reads TGTGCCAGTAGGACGGACAGGTGGAGGGGCAATCAGCCCCAGCATTTT. It translates to CASRTDRWRGNQPQHF.

This chain links TRBV9 with TRBJ2-3; 8 bases are a match to TRBD2. This CDR3 is built from 17 residues. The J segment lost 2 bases and the V segment lost 6 bases, leaving 14 bases of the junction unmatched. Germline CDR1 is SGDLS and CDR2 is YYNGEE. CDR3 protein: CASTRTHNGGATDTQYF. The CDR3 coding sequence is TGTGCCAGCACCCGAACGCACAACGGGGGGGCCACAGATACGCAGTATTTT.

This clone was recorded a few times. Other DNA sequences in this sample translate to the same CDR3. The chain is built from TRBV7-2 and TRBJ1-5; no firm D call. The CDR3 length is 13 residues. Germline V gives CDR1 SGHTA, CDR2 FQGNSA. V shed 1 base and J shed 5 bases, with 6 bases lying between them. CDR3 loop: CASSLDRDQPQHF. CDR3 bases: TGTGCCAGCAGCTTAGACCGGGATCAGCCCCAGCATTTT.

The chain uses TRBV29-1 and TRBJ2-1; 8 bases are a match to TRBD1. Looked up from germline, CDR1 is SQVTM and CDR2 is ANQGSEA. The J segment lost 4 bases and the V segment lost 6 bases, leaving 8 bases of the junction unmatched. CDR3 size: 14 residues. CDR3 bases: TGCAGCGTCAGGACAGGGAAAGGGTACAATGAGCAGTTCTTC. It codes for CSVRTGKGYNEQFF.

The gene calls are TRBV12-3 or TRBV12-4 and TRBJ2-2; TRBD1 matches 7 bases. This CDR3 has 12 amino acids. Losses at the gene ends were 7 bases for V and 5 bases for J; bases not matched to a gene: 1. The CDR3 DNA sequence: TGTGCCAGCAACAGGGGAACCGGGGAGCTGTTTTTT. It is translated as CASNRGTGELFF.

The chain uses TRBV18 and TRBJ1-1; 7 nucleotides line up with TRBD1. V lost 4 bases to trimming and J lost 8 bases; unmatched junction nucleotides: 7. The germline gives CDR1 KGHSH, CDR2 LQKENI. The CDR3 is made up of 13 amino acids. The CDR3 nucleotides read TGTGCCAGCTCACAAGTCAGGGGGTTGGAAGCTTTCTTT. This sequence encodes CASSQVRGLEAFF.